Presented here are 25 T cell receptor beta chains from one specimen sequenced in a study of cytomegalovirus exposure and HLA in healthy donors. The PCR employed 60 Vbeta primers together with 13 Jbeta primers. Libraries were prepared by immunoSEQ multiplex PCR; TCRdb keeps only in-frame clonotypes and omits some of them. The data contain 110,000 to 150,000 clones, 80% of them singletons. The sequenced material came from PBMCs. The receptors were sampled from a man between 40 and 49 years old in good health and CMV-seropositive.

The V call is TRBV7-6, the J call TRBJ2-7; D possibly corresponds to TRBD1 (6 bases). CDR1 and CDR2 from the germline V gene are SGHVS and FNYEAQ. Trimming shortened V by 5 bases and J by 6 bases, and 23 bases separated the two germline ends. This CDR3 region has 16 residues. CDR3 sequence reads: CASSQARGGMSSEQYF. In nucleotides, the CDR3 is TGTGCCAGCAGCCAAGCCCGAGGGGGTATGTCATCCGAGCAGTACTTC.

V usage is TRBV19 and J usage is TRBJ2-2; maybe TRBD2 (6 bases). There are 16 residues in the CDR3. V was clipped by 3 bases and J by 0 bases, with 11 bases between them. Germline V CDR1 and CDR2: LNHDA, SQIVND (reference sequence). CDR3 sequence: CASSIWGVANTGELFF. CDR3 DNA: TGTGCCAGTAGTATTTGGGGGGTCGCGAACACCGGGGAGCTGTTTTTT.

The CDR3: CASSTSGIRFF. The CDR3 DNA is TGTGCCAGCAGCACTAGCGGGATTCGGTTCTTC. The chain links TRBV28 to TRBJ2-1, with 10 bases fitting TRBD2. The J segment lost 15 bases and the V segment lost 6 bases, leaving 5 bases of the junction unmatched. Germline CDR1 and CDR2: MDHEN and SYDVKM. The CDR3 consists of 11 residues.

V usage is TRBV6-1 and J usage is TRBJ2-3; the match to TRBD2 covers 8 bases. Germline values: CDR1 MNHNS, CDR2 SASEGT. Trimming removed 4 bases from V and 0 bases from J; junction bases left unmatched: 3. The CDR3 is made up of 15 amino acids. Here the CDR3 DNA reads TGTGCCAGCAGTGCCCGGGAGGGTAGCACAGATACGCAGTATTTT. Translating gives CASSAREGSTDTQYF.

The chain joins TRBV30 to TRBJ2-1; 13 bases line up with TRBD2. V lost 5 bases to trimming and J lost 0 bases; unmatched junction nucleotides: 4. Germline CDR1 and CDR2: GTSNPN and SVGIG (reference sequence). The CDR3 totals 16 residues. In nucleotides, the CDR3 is TGTGCCTGGGGAAGGACTAGCGGGAGCTCCTACAATGAGCAGTTCTTC. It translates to CAWGRTSGSSYNEQFF.

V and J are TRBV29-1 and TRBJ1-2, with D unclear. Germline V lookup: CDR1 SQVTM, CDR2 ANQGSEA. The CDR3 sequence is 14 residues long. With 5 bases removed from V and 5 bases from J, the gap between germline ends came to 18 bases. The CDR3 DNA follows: TGCAGCGTTTCTAGCGGGCGAGTGGTTTATGGCTACACCTTC. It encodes CSVSSGRVVYGYTF.

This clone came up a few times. The CDR3 region has the DNA TGTGCCAGCTCACCAGCCGGTAGACTAGCGGGTCCAGATACGCAGTATTTT. Protein sequence: CASSPAGRLAGPDTQYF. This chain joins TRBV18 and TRBJ2-3; 10 bases agree with TRBD2. Germline V gene sequence: CDR1 KGHSH, CDR2 LQKENI. The CDR3 is 17 residues long. With 2 bases clipped from V and 4 bases from J, the junction kept 9 bases outside the gene matches. Full variable domain (outside the CDR3, taken from reference TRBV18 and TRBJ2-3): NAGVMQNPRHLVRRRGQEARLRCSPMKGHSHVYWYRQLPEEGLKFMVYLQKENIIDESGMPKERFSAEFPKEGPSILRIQQVVRGDSAAYFCASSPAGRLAGPDTQYFGPGTRLTVL.

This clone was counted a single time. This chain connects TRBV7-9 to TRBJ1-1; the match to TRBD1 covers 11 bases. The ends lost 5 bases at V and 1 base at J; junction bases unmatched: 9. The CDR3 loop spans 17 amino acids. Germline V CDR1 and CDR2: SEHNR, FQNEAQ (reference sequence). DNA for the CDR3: TGTGCCAGCAGCCTTCGGACAGGGGGCAGAGGGAACACTGAAGCTTTCTTT. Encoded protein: CASSLRTGGRGNTEAFF.

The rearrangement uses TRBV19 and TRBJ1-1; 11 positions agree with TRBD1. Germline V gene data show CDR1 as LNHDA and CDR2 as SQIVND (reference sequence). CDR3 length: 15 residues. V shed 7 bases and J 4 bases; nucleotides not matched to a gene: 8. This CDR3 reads CASTRGDRGVTEAFF. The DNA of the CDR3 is TGTGCCAGTACCAGGGGGGACAGGGGGGTCACTGAAGCTTTCTTT.

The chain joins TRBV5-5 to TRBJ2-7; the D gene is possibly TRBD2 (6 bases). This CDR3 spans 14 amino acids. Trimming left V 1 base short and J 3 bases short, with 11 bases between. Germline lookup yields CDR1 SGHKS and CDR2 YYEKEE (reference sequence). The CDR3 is CASSLIGDFYEQYF. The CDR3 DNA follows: TGTGCCAGCAGCTTGATAGGGGACTTCTACGAGCAGTACTTC.

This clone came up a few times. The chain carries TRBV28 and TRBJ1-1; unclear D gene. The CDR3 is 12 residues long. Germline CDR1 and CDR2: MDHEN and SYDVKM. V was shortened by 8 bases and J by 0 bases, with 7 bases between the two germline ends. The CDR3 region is CASRKMNTEAFF. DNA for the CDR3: TGTGCCAGCCGTAAAATGAACACTGAAGCTTTCTTT.

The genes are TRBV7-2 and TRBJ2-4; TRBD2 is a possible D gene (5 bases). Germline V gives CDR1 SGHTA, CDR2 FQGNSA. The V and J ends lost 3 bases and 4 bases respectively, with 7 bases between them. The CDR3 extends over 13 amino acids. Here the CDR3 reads CASSLPGKNIQYF. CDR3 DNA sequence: TGTGCCAGCAGCTTGCCGGGGAAAAACATTCAGTACTTC. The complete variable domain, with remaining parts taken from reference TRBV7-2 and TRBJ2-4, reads GAGVSQSPSNKVTEKGKDVELRCDPISGHTALYWYRQSLGQGLEFLIYFQGNSAPDKSGLPSDRFSAERTGGSVSTLTIQRTQQEDSAVYLCASSLPGKNIQYFGAGTRLSVL.

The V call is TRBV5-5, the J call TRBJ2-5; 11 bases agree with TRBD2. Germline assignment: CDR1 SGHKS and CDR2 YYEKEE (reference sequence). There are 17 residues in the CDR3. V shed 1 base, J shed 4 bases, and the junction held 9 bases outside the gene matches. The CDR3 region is CASSLRIAGGTGETQYF. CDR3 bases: TGTGCCAGCAGCTTGAGGATAGCGGGGGGGACTGGAGAGACCCAGTACTTC.

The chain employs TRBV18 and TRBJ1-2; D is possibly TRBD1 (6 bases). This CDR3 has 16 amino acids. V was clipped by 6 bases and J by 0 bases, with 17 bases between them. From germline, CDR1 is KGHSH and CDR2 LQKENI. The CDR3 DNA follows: TGTGCCAGCTCGCAGGACCAGGGGCGAACTAACTATGGCTACACCTTC. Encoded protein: CASSQDQGRTNYGYTF.

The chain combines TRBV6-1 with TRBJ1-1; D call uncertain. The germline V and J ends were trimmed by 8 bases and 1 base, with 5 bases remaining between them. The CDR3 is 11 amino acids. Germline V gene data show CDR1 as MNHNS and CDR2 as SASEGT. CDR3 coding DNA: TGTGCCAGCCTGAGGAACACTGAAGCTTTCTTT. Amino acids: CASLRNTEAFF.

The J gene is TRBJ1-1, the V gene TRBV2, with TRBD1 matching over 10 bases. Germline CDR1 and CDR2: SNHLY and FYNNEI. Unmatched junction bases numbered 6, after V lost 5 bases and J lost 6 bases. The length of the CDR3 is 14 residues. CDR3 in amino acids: CASSRDRGIAEAFF. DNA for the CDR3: TGTGCCAGCAGTAGGGACAGGGGAATAGCTGAAGCTTTCTTT.

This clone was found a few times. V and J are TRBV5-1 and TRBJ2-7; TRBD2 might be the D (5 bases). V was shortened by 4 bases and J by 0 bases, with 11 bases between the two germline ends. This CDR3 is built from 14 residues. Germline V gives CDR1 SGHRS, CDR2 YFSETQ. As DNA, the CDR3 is TGCGCCAGCAGCCGGATCGGGGACTCCTACGAGCAGTACTTC. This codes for CASSRIGDSYEQYF.

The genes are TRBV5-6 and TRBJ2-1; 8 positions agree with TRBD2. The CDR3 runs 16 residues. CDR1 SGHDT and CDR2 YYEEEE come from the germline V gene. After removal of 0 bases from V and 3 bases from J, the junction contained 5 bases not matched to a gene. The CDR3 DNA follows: TGTGCCAGCAGCTTGGCGGGAGGGTCCTTCTACAATGAGCAGTTCTTC. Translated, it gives CASSLAGGSFYNEQFF. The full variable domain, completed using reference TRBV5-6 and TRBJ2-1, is DAGVTQSPTHLIKTRGQQVTLRCSPKSGHDTVSWYQQALGQGPQFIFQYYEEEERQRGNFPDRFSGHQFPNYSSELNVNALLLGDSALYLCASSLAGGSFYNEQFFGPGTRLTVL.

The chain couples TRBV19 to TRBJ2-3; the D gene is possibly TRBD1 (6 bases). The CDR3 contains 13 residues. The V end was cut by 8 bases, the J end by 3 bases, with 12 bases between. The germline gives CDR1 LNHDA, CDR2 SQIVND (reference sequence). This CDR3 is CASSGVLTDTQYF. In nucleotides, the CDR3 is TGTGCCAGTTCAGGGGTTTTAACAGATACGCAGTATTTT. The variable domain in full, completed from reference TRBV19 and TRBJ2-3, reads DGGITQSPKYLFRKEGQNVTLSCEQNLNHDAMYWYRQDPGQGLRLIYYSQIVNDFQKGDIAEGYSVSREKKESFPLTVTSAQKNPTAFYLCASSGVLTDTQYFGPGTRLTVL.

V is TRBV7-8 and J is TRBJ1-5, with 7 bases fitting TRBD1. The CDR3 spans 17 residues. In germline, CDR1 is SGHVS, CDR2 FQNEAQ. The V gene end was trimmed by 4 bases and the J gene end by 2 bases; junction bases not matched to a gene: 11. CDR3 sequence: CASSSAPGTVGNQPQHF. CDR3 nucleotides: TGTGCCAGCAGCTCCGCACCTGGGACAGTTGGCAATCAGCCCCAGCATTTT.

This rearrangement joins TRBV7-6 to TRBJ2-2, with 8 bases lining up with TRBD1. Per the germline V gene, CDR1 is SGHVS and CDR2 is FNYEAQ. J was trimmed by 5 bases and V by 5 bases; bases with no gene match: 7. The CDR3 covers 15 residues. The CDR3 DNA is TGTGCCAGCAGCAAGACAGGGGTTGGGACCGGGGAGCTGTTTTTT. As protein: CASSKTGVGTGELFF.

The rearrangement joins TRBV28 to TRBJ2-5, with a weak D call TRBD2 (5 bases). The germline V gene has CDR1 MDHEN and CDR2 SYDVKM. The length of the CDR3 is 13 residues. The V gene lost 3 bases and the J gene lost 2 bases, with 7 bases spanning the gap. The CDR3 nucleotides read TGTGCCAGCAGTTTTAGCGTGCAAGAGACCCAGTACTTC. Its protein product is CASSFSVQETQYF.

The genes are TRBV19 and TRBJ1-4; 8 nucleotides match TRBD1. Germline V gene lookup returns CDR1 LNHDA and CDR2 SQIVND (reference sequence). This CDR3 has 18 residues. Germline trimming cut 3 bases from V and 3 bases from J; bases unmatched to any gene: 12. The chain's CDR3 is CASSMSTGVVAANEKLFF. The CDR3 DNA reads TGTGCCAGTAGTATGTCGACAGGGGTGGTTGCGGCTAATGAAAAACTGTTTTTT.

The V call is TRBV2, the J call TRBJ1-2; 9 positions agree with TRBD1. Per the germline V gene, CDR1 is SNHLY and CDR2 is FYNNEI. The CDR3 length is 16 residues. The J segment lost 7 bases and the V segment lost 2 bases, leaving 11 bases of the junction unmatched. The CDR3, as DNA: TGTGCCAGCAGTGAAACAGGGGGCGCAGGAACAGCTGGCTACACCTTC. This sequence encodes CASSETGGAGTAGYTF. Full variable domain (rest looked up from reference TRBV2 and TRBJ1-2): EPEVTQTPSHQVTQMGQEVILRCVPISNHLYFYWYRQILGQKVEFLVSFYNNEISEKSEIFDDQFSVERPDGSNFTLKIRSTKLEDSAMYFCASSETGGAGTAGYTFGSGTRLTVV.

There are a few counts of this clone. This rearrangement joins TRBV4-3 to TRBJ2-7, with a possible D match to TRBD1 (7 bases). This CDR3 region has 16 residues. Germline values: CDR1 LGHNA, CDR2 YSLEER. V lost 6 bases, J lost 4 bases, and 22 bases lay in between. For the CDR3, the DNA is TGCGCCAGCAGTCGTGATGGGGGGCCAGGGGGATACGAGCAGTACTTC. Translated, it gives CASSRDGGPGGYEQYF.